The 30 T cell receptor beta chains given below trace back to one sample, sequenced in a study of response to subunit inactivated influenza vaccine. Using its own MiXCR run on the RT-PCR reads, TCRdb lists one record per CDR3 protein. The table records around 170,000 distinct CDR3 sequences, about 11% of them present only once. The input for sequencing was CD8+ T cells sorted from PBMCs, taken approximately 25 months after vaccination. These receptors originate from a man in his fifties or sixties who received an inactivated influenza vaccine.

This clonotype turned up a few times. DNA for the CDR3: TGTGCCAGCAGTTACTCGCAGGAATCCTACGAGCAGTACTTC. Its protein product is CASSYSQESYEQYF. The genes are TRBV6-2 or TRBV6-3 and TRBJ2-7; D is ambiguous. This CDR3 is 14 amino acids long. V dropped 0 bases and J dropped 1 base, with 7 bases sitting between them. Germline CDR1 is MNHEY and CDR2 is SVGEGT.

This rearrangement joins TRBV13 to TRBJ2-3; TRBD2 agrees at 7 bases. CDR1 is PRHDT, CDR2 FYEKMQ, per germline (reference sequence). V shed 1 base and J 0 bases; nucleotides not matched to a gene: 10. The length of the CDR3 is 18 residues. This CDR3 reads CASSLVLAGDTSTDTQYF. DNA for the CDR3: TGTGCCAGCAGCTTAGTTCTTGCGGGGGATACTAGCACAGATACGCAGTATTTT.

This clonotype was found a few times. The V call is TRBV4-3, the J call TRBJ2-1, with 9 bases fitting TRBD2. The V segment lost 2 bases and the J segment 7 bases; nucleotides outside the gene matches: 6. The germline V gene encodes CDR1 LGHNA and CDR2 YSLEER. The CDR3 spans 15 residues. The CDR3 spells CASSQLGLAINEQFF. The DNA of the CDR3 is TGCGCCAGCAGCCAACTGGGACTAGCTATTAATGAGCAGTTCTTC.

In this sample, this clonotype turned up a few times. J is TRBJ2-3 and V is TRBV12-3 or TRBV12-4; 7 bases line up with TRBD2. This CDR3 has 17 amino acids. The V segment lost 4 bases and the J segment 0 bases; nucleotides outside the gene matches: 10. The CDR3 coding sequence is TGTGCCAGCAGTTATCCCGGCCCGGGGGGAAGCACAGATACGCAGTATTTT. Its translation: CASSYPGPGGSTDTQYF.

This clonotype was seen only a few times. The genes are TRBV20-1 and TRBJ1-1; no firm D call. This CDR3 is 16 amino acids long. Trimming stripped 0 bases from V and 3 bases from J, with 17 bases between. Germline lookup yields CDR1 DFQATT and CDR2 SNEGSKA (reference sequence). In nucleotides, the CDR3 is TGCAGTGCTAGAGATAGATGGGTGGGGAGGGACACTGAAGCTTTCTTT. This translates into CSARDRWVGRDTEAFF.

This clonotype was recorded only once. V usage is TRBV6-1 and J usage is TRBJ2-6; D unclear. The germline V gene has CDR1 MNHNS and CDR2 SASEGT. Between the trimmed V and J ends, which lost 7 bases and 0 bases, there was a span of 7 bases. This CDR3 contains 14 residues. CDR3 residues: CASTGFSGANVLTF. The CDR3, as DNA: TGTGCCAGCACCGGATTCTCTGGGGCCAACGTCCTGACTTTC.

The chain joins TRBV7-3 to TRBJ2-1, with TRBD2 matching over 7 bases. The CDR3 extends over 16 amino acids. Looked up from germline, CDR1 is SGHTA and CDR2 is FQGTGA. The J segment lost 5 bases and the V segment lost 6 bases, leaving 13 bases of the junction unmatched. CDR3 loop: CASRSPTRDYNNEQFF. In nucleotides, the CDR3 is TGTGCCAGCAGGTCACCCACCCGGGACTACAACAATGAGCAGTTCTTC. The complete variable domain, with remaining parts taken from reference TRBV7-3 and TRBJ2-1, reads GAGVSQTPSNKVTEKGKYVELRCDPISGHTALYWYRQSLGQGPEFLIYFQGTGAADDSGLPNDRFFAVRPEGSVSTLKIQRTERGDSAVYLCASRSPTRDYNNEQFFGPGTRLTVL.

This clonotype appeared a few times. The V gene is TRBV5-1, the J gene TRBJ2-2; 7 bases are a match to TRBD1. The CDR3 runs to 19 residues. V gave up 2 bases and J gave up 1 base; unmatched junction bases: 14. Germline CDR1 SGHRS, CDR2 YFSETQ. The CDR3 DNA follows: TGCGCCAGCAGCTTTCATCGTCCCGGGACAGCGATGAACACCGGGGAGCTGTTTTTT. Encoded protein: CASSFHRPGTAMNTGELFF.

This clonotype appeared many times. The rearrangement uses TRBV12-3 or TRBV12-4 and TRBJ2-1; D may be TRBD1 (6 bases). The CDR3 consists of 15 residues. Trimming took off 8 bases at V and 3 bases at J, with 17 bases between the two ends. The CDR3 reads CASRADRRLYNEQFF. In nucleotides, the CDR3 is TGTGCCAGCCGGGCTGACAGGCGTCTCTACAATGAGCAGTTCTTC.

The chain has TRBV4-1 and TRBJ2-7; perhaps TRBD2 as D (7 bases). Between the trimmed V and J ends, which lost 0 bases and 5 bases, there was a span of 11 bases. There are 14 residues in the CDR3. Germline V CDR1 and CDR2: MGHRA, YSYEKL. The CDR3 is CASSQDWGGDEQYF. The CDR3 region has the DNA TGCGCCAGCAGCCAAGATTGGGGGGGCGACGAGCAGTACTTC.

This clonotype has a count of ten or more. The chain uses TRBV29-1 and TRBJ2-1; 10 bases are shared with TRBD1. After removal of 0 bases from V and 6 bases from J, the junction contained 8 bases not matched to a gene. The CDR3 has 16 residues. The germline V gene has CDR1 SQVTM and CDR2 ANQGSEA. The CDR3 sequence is CSVEDPDRGRFNEQFF. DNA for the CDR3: TGCAGCGTTGAAGATCCGGACAGGGGGAGATTCAATGAGCAGTTCTTC.

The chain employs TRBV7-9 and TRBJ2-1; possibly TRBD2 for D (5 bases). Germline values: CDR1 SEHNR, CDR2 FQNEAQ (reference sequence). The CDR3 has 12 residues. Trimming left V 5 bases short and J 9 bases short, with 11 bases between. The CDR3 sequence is CASSHLASEQFF. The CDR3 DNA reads TGTGCCAGCAGCCACCTAGCTAGTGAGCAGTTCTTC. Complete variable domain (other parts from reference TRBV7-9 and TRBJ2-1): DTGVSQNPRHKITKRGQNVTFRCDPISEHNRLYWYRQTLGQGPEFLTYFQNEAQLEKSRLLSDRFSAERPKGSFSTLEIQRTEQGDSAMYLCASSHLASEQFFGPGTRLTVL.

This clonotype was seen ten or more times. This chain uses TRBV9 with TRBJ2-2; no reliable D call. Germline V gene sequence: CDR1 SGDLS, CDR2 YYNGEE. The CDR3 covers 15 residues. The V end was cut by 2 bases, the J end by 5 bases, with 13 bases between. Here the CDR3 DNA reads TGTGCCAGCAGCGTGGCCCTTACTTCGACCGGGGAGCTGTTTTTT. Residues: CASSVALTSTGELFF.

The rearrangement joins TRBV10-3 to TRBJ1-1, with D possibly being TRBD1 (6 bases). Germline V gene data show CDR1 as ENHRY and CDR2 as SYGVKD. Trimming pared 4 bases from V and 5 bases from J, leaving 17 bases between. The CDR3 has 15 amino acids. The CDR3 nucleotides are TGTGCCATCAGTGGGATTCTGGGAACAGGGACTGAAGCTTTCTTT. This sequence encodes CAISGILGTGTEAFF.

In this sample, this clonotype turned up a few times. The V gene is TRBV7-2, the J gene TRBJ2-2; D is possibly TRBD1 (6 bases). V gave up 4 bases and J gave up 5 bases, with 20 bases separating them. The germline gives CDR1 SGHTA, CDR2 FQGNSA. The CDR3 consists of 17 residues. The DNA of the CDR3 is TGTGCCAGCAGCTGGCACAGGGACCGCCCTCCTACCGGGGAGCTGTTTTTT. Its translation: CASSWHRDRPPTGELFF.

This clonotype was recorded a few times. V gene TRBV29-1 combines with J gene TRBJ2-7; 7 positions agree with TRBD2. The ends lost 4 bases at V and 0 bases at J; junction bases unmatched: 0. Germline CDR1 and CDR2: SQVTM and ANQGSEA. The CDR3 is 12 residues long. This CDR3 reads CSVGGSSYEQYF. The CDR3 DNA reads TGCAGCGTTGGCGGGAGCTCCTACGAGCAGTACTTC.

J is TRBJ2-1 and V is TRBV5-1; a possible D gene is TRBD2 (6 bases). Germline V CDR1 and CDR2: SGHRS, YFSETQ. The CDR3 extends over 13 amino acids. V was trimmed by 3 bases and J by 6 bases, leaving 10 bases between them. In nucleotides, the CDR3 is TGCGCCAGCAGCTCGGAGGGAGGCAATGAGCAGTTCTTC. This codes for CASSSEGGNEQFF.

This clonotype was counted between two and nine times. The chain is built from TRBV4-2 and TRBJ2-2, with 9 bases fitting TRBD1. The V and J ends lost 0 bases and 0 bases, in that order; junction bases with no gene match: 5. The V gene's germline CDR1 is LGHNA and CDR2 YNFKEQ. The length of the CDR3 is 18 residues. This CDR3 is CASSQEDRGRANTGELFF. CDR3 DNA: TGTGCCAGCAGCCAAGAGGACAGGGGTCGAGCGAACACCGGGGAGCTGTTTTTT.

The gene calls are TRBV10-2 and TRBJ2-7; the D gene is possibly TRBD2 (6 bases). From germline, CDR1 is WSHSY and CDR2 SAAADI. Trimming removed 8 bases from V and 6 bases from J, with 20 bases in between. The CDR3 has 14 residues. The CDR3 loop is CASAWGDLSSEQYF. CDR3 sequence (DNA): TGCGCCAGCGCCTGGGGGGATTTAAGTAGCGAGCAGTACTTC.

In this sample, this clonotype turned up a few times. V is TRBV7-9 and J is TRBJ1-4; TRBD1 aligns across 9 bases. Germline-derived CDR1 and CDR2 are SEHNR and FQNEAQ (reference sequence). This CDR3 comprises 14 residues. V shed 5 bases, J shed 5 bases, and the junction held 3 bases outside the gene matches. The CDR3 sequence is CASSTGQGNEKLFF. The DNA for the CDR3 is TGTGCCAGCAGCACTGGACAGGGGAATGAAAAACTGTTTTTT.

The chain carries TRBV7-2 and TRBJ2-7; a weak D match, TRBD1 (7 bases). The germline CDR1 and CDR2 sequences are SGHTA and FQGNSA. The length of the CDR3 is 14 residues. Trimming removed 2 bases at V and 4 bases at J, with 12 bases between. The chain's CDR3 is CASSLWAGGYEQYF. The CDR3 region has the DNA TGTGCCAGCAGCTTATGGGCAGGGGGGTACGAGCAGTACTTC.

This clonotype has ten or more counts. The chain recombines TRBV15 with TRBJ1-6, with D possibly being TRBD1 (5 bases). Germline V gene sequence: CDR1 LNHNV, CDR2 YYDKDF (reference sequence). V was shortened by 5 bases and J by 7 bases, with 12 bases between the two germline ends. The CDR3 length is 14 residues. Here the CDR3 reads CATSSQTENSPLHF. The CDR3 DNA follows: TGTGCCACCAGCTCCCAGACAGAAAATTCACCCCTCCACTTT.

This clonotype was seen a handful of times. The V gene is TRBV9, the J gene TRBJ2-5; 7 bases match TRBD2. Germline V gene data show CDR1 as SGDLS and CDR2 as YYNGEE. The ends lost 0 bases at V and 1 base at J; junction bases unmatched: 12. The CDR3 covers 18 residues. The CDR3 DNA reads TGTGCCAGCAGCGTAGTCCCCTTGGGGGGAGGGACCCAAGAGACCCAGTACTTC. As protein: CASSVVPLGGGTQETQYF.

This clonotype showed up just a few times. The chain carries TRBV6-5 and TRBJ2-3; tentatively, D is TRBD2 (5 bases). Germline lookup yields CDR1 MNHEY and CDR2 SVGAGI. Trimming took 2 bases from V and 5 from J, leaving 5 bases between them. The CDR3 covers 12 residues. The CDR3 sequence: CASSYGRDTQYF. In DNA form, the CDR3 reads TGTGCCAGCAGTTACGGGAGAGATACGCAGTATTTT.

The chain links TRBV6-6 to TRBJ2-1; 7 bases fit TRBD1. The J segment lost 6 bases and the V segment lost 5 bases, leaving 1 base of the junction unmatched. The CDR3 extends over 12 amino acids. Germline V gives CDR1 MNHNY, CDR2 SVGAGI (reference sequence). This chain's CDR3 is CASSGTVNEQFF. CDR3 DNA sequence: TGTGCCAGCAGTGGGACAGTCAATGAGCAGTTCTTC.

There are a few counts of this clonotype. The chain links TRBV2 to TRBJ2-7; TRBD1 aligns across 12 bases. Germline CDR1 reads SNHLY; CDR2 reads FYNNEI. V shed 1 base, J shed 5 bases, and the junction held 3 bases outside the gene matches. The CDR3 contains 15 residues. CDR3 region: CASSEDGTGGHEQYF. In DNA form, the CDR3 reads TGTGCCAGCAGTGAAGATGGGACAGGGGGCCACGAGCAGTACTTC.

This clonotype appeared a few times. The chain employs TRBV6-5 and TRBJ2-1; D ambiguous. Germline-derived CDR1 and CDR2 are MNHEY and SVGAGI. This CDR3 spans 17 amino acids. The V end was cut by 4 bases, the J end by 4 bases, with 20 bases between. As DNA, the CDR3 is TGTGCCAGCAGTTCGAGACCCGGGCCCTACTATTACAATGAGCAGTTCTTC. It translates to CASSSRPGPYYYNEQFF.

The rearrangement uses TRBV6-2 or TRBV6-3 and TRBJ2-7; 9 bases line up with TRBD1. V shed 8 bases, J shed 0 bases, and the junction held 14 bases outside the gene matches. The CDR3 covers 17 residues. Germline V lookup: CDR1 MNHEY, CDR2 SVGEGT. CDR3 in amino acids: CASYPGQGLSFSYEQYF. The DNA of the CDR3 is TGTGCCAGCTATCCGGGACAGGGCCTCTCCTTCTCCTACGAGCAGTACTTC.

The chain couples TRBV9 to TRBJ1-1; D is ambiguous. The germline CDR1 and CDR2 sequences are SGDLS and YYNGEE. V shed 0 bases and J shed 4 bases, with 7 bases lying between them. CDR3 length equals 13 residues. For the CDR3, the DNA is TGTGCCAGCAGCGTAGTACGGGGCACTGAAGCTTTCTTT. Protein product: CASSVVRGTEAFF.

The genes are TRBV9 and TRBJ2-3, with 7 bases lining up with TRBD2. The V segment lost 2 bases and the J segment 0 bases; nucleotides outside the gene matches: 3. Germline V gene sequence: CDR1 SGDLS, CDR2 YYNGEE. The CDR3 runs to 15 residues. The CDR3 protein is CASSVAGDSTDTQYF. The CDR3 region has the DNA TGTGCCAGCAGCGTTGCGGGAGATAGCACAGATACGCAGTATTTT.